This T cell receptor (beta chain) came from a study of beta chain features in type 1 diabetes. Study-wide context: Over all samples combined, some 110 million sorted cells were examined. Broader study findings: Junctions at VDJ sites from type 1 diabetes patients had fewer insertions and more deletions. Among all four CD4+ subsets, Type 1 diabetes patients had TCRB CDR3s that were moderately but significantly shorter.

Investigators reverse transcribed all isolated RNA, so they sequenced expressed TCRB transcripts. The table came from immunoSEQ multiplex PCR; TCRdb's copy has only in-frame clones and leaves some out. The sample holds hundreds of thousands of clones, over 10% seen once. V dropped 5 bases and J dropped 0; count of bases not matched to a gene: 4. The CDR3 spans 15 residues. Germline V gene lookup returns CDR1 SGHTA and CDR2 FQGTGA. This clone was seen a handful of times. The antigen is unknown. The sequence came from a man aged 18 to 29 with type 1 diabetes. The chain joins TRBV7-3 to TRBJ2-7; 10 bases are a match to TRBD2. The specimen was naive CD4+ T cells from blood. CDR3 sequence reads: CASSPSGGSSYEQYF. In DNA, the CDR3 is TGTGCCAGCAGCCCTAGCGGGGGAAGCTCCTACGAGCAGTACTTC.